This TCR beta chain was captured by sequencing in a study of blood T cells in healthy people across ages. Notes on the study in general: Among long-lived donors, naive CD4+ cells were more numerous and diversity higher than in aged donors.

At least 7 million PBMCs were isolated per sample. For the second PCR, which ran for roughly 7 to 11 cycles, a sample-barcoded 5' primer and a J-beta primer mix were used. TCRdb analysed the 5' RACE reads with MiXCR anew, one entry per CDR3 protein. The sample shows 850,000 to 1,100,000 distinct CDR3 sequences, around two fifths of them seen only once. The V and J ends lost 0 bases and 5 bases respectively, with 7 bases between them. Germline loops: CDR1 LGHNA, CDR2 YSLEER. CDR3 length equals 14 residues. Of note for this clonotype: Antigen specificity is unknown.

This TCR derives from a man aged 18-30 years in good health. This chain joins TRBV4-3 and TRBJ1-4; D perhaps matches TRBD1 (5 bases). Sequenced material: blood. The CDR3 DNA reads TGCGCCAGCAGCCAAGAAAGGGGCAATGAAAAACTGTTTTTT. Protein sequence: CASSQERGNEKLFF.